This T cell receptor beta chain came from a study of CD8+ T cells in alopecia areata. Study-wide points: Expanded CD8+ clones among the top 100, and scalp clonality, were significantly decreased by tofacitinib. Many of the expanded lesional clones endured in scalp and blood while on tofacitinib. Higher clonality and more expanded CD8+ clones appeared in lesional than normal scalp.

Sequencing templates came from extracted RNA that was reverse transcribed into cDNA. Some clones are missing from TCRdb's copy, which holds only in-frame ones; the method was immunoSEQ multiplex PCR. The data contain 110,000 to 150,000 clones, 86% of them singletons. Comment on this clone: Its target is unknown.

Germline CDR1 is MNHEY and CDR2 is SMNVEV (reference sequence). The ends lost 6 bases at V and 3 bases at J; junction bases unmatched: 9. This CDR3 is 15 amino acids long. This sample's treatment: oral pan-JAK inhibitor, 5-10 mg twice daily. The V call is TRBV27, the J call TRBJ2-3; 7 bases line up with TRBD2. The receptor's source is a human donor with alopecia areata. The sample consisted of CD8+ T cells sorted from blood, taken at week 4, from a patient treated with tofacitinib. Written as DNA, the CDR3 is TGTGCCAGCAGCCCGACTGGCGGGAGTACAGATACGCAGTATTTT. As protein: CASSPTGGSTDTQYF.